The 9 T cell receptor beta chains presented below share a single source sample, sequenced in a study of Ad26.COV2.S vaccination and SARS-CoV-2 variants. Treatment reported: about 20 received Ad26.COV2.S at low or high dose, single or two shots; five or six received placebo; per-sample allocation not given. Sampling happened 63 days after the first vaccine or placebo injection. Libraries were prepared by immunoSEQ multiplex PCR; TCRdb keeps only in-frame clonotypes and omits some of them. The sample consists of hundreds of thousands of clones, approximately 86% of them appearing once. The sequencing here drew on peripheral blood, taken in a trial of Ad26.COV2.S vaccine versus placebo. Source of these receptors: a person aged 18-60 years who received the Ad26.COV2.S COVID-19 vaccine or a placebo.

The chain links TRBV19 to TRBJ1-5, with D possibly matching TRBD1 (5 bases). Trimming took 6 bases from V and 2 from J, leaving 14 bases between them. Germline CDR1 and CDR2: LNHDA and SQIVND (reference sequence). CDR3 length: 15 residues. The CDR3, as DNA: TGTGCCAGTAGCATACGGGAAGGGGGCAATCAGCCCCAGCATTTT. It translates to CASSIREGGNQPQHF.

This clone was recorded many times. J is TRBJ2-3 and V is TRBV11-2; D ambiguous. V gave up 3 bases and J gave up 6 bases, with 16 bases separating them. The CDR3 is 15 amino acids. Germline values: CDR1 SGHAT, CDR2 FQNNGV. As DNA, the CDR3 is TGTGCCAGCAGCTTTTCTTTGACTGTGAGGGATACGCAGTATTTT. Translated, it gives CASSFSLTVRDTQYF.

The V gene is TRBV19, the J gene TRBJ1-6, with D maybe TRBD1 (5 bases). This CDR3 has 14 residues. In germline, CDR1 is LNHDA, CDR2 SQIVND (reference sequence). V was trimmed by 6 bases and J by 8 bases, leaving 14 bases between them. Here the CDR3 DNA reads TGTGCCAGTAGCACCCGGGACCAAGATTCACCCCTCCACTTT. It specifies CASSTRDQDSPLHF. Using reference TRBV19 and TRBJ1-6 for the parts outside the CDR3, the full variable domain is DGGITQSPKYLFRKEGQNVTLSCEQNLNHDAMYWYRQDPGQGLRLIYYSQIVNDFQKGDIAEGYSVSREKKESFPLTVTSAQKNPTAFYLCASSTRDQDSPLHFGNGTRLTVT.

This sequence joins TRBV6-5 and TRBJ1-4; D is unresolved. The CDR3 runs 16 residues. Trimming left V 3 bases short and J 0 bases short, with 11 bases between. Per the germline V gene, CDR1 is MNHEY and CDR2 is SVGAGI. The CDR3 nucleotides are TGTGCCAGCAGTTATTCCAGAACACCAACTAATGAAAAACTGTTTTTT. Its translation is CASSYSRTPTNEKLFF.

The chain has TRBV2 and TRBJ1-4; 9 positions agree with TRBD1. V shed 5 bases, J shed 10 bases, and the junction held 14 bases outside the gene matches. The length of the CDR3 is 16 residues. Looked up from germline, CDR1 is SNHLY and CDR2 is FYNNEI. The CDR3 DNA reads TGTGCCAGCAGTCCAGATACCACAGGGGGCTTGGGAAAACTGTTTTTT. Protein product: CASSPDTTGGLGKLFF.

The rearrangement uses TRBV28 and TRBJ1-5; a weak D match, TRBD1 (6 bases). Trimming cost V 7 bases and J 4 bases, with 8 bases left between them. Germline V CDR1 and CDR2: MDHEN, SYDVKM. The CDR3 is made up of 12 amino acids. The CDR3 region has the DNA TGTGCCAGCAAGGGGGGTAATCAGCCCCAGCATTTT. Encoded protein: CASKGGNQPQHF.

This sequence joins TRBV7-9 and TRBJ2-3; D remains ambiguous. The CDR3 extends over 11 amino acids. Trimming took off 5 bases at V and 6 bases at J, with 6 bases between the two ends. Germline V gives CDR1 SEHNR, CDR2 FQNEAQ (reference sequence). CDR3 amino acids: CASSHADTQYF. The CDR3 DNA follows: TGTGCCAGCAGCCACGCGGATACGCAGTATTTT.

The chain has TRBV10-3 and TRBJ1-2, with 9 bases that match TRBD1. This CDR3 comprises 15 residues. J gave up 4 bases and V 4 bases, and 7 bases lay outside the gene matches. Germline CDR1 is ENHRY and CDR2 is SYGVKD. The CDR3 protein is CAISGGQGTPYGYTF. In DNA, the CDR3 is TGTGCCATCAGTGGGGGACAGGGAACGCCCTATGGCTACACCTTC.

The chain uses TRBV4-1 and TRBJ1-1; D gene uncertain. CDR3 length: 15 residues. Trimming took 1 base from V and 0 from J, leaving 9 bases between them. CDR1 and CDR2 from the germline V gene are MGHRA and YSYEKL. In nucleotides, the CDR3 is TGCGCCAGCAGCCAAGGTGGTTCCATGAACACTGAAGCTTTCTTT. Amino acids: CASSQGGSMNTEAFF.